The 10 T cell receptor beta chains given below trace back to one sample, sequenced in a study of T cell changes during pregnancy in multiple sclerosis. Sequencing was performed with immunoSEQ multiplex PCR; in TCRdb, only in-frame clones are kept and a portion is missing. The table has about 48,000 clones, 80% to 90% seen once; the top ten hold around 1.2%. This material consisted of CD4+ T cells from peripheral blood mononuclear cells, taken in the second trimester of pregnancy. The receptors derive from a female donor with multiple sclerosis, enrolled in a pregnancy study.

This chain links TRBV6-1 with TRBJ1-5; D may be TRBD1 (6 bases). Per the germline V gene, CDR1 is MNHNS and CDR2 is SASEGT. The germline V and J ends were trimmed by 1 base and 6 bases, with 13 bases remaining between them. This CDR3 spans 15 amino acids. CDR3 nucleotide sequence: TGTGCCAGCAGTGAAGTCAGACAGGACGCTCAGCCCCAGCATTTT. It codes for CASSEVRQDAQPQHF.

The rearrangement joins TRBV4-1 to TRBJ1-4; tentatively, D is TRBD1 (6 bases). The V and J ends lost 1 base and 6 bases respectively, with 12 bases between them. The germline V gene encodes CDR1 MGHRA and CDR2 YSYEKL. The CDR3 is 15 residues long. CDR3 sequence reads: CASSQGRAGDEKLFF. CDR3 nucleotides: TGCGCCAGCAGCCAAGGTAGAGCAGGGGATGAAAAACTGTTTTTT.

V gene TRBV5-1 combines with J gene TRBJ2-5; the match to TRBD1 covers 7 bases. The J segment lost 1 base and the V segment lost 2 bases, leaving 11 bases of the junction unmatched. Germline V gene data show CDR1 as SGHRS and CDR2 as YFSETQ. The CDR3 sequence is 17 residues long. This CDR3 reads CASSFGTARGSQETQYF. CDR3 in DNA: TGCGCCAGCAGCTTCGGGACAGCACGGGGTTCCCAAGAGACCCAGTACTTC.

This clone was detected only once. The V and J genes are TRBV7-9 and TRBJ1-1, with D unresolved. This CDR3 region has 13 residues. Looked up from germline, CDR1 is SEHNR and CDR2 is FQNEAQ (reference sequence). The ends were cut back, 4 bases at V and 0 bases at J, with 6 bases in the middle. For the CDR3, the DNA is TGTGCCAGCAGCTCCCGTATGAACACTGAAGCTTTCTTT. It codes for CASSSRMNTEAFF.

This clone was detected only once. The CDR3 DNA reads TGTGCCATCAGCGGGGTCTATGAGCAGTTCTTC. Its translation is CAISGVYEQFF. The chain couples TRBV10-3 to TRBJ2-1; possibly TRBD2 for D (5 bases). Germline assignment: CDR1 ENHRY and CDR2 SYGVKD. With 6 bases removed from V and 8 bases from J, the gap between germline ends came to 8 bases. This CDR3 has 11 amino acids.

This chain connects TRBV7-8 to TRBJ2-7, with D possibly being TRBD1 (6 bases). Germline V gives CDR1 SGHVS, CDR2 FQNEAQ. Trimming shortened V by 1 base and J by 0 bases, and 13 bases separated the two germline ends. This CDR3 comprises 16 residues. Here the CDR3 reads CASSLVGALSSYEQYF. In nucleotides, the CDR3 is TGTGCCAGCAGCTTAGTGGGGGCTTTGAGCTCCTACGAGCAGTACTTC.

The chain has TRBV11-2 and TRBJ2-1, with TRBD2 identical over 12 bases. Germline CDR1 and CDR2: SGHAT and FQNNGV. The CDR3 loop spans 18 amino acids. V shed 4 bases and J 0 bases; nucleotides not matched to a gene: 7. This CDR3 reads CASSSRTSGASSYNEQFF. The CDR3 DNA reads TGTGCCAGCAGCTCGAGGACTAGCGGGGCGAGCTCCTACAATGAGCAGTTCTTC.

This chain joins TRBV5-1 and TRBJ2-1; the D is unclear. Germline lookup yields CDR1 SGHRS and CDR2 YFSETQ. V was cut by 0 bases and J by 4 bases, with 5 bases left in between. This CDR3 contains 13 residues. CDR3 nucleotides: TGCGCCAGCAGCTTGGCCATGTACAATGAGCAGTTCTTC. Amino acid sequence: CASSLAMYNEQFF.

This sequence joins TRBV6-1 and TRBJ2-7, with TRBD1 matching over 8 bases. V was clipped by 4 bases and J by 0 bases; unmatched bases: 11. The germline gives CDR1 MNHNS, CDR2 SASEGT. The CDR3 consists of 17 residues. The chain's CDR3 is CASSAQGQGAVSYEQYF. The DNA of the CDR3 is TGTGCCAGCAGTGCTCAGGGGCAGGGGGCCGTCTCCTACGAGCAGTACTTC.

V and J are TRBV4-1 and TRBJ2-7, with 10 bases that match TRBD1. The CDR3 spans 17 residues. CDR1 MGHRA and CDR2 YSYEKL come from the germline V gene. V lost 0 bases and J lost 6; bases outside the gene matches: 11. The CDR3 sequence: CASSQEQMGQGRGEQYF. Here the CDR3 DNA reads TGCGCCAGCAGCCAAGAACAGATGGGACAGGGGCGAGGCGAGCAGTACTTC.